This T cell receptor (beta chain) was sequenced for a study of regulatory T cells in long-lasting Graves disease. Whole-study findings and limits: There was favoring of TRBV28, TRBJ1-2 and TRBJ2-5 in persistent disease.

The sample holds many counts of this clonotype. What it binds is not known. Building of the TCR beta libraries involved iRepertoire HTBI primers and Arm-PCR of CDR3 regions. TCRdb re-called the multiplex PCR reads through MiXCR, storing one row per CDR3 protein. Among 250,000 to 300,000 distinct CDR3 sequences listed, 15% to 20% were seen once. The CDR3 consists of 12 residues. The germline gives CDR1 DFQATT, CDR2 SNEGSKA (reference sequence). Time point specified: newly diagnosed GD, antithyroid drugs for less than 3 months. There was RNA extracted from PBMCs, and the TCR library was made from it. The patients were enrolled through endocrinology in Xi'an, China. This same sample was also part of a study on T cells in Graves' hyperthyroidism and ophthalmopathy. That publication notes: Clinical symptoms, serum thyroxine and TRAb, thyroid ultrasound and orbital computed tomography were used for the diagnoses.

The chain is built from TRBV20-1 and TRBJ1-6, with 10 bases matching TRBD1. The receptor's source is a woman under 40 with Graves disease. The sequenced sample was peripheral blood mononuclear cells (PBMCs), obtained at new diagnosis, from a patient treated with antithyroid drugs. Here the CDR3 DNA reads TGCAGCGCCGGGACAGGGGTTTCACCCCTCCACTTT. The encoded protein is CSAGTGVSPLHF.